This T cell receptor beta chain derives from a study of blood T cell repertoires in COVID-19. Study details: Samples of COVID-19 (acute and convalescent) were obtained from the United States, Italy and Spain. PBMCs, B-cell-depleted T cells, or T cells provided the cDNA or gDNA that made up the material.

Measured with immunoSEQ multiplex PCR; TCRdb has only the in-frame clones, and not every one. In the table there are about 87,000 clones, approximately 86% of which are singletons. Seattle-derived patients entered the study during active infection and were followed longitudinally. Deletions cut 3 bases from V and 5 bases from J, with 10 bases between. Germline V lookup: CDR1 LNHDA, CDR2 SQIVND (reference sequence). The CDR3 runs to 14 residues. The source is a woman older than 75 with COVID-19, enrolled during active disease. Sequenced material: peripheral blood. This chain links TRBV19 with TRBJ2-2; D possibly corresponds to TRBD2 (6 bases). The CDR3 region is CASSIVAGTGELFF. The CDR3 region has the DNA TGTGCCAGTAGTATCGTGGCGGGGACCGGGGAGCTGTTTTTT.